This T cell receptor (beta chain) was identified during a study of cytomegalovirus exposure and HLA in healthy donors. Deletions cut 3 bases from V and 7 bases from J, with 6 bases between. The germline CDR1 and CDR2 sequences are WSHSY and SAAADI. This CDR3 has 11 amino acids. Data came from immunoSEQ multiplex PCR; TCRdb stores just in-frame clones and leaves some out. The sample holds some 150,000 clones, approximately 90% seen once. The chain couples TRBV10-2 to TRBJ1-1, with D hard to call. This clonotype was obtained from a man aged 18 to 29 in good health and CMV-seropositive. The sample comprised PBMCs. CDR3 nucleotides: TGCGCCAGCAGTGACCAGGTTGAAGCTTTCTTT. Translated, it gives CASSDQVEAFF.